The clone carrying this T cell receptor beta chain was recorded a few times. Its antigen is not identified. This record belongs to a study of metastatic and nonmetastatic thyroid tumors. Overall study: Repertoires were compared across blood and tumor or nodule tissue from malignant and benign thyroid patients.

Original methodology: Clinicopathological groups differed in CDR3, with these differences serving to build a distant-metastasis classifier for papillary thyroid cancer. Using MiXCR, TCRdb re-called clones from the PCR reads. The V and J calls here are based on TCRdb, not the publication. The sample has 25,000 to 30,000 clones, about 3.9% seen once; the top ten hold 3% to 3.5%. This CDR3 comprises 12 residues. V was cut by 8 bases and J by 4 bases, with 11 bases left in between. Germline V CDR1 and CDR2: MDHEN, SYDVKM. No treatment had been given to any patient before thyroid surgery. Study results and caveats: Reportedly, malignant thyroid tumors had significantly higher TCR beta diversity than benign nodules, in blood and tumor.

The chain is built from TRBV28 and TRBJ1-2; a possible D gene is TRBD1 (5 bases). The origin of this receptor is a male donor with papillary thyroid cancer or a benign thyroid nodule (not recorded which). Some clones in this sample may be carry-over from other donors' samples. Sequencing input: blood. CDR3 protein: CASSGRIYGYTF. CDR3 bases: TGTGCCAGCTCGGGGCGAATCTATGGCTACACCTTC.